This record covers a single T cell receptor (beta chain). These data are taken from a study of control samples from healthy donors and cancer patients. Germline assignment: CDR1 SGHDT and CDR2 YYEEEE. This CDR3 region has 16 residues. V lost 0 bases and J 0 bases, leaving 10 bases between the germline ends. TCRdb keeps only in-frame clones here, not all; method: immunoSEQ multiplex PCR. The sample consists of more than 25,000 clones, less than 95% of them appearing once. What was sequenced was blood. This sequence was found in a man aged 55 to 69 in good health. This chain connects TRBV5-6 to TRBJ2-4; possible D gene TRBD2, 5 bases. CDR3 coding DNA: TGTGCCAGCAGCTTGGACGGGGTCCTAGCCAAAAACATTCAGTACTTC. As protein: CASSLDGVLAKNIQYF.